This T cell receptor (beta chain) originates from a study of blood T cell repertoires in COVID-19. Study overall: Samples of COVID-19 (acute and convalescent) were obtained from the United States, Italy and Spain.

Germline V gene sequence: CDR1 LNHDA, CDR2 SQIVND (reference sequence). The V and J ends lost 5 bases and 4 bases respectively, with 18 bases between them. The CDR3 has 16 amino acids. As processed by the authors: Amplification from reference gene primers served as the basis for estimated nucleated cell counts. The repertoire was sequenced with immunoSEQ multiplex PCR; TCRdb's copy has only in-frame clones and lacks some. V, J and clone size reflect that table, while D and trimming were determined from the DNA. The table shows about 230,000 clones, with roughly 87% occurring only once. This receptor was taken from a woman aged 18-29 years who had recovered from COVID-19. Specimen: peripheral blood. V and J are TRBV19 and TRBJ2-1, with a tentative D call TRBD1 (6 bases). This CDR3 is CASSPRGGQTYNEQFF. The DNA of the CDR3 is TGTGCCAGTAGTCCCCGGGGCGGACAGACTTACAATGAGCAGTTCTTC. The variable domain in full, with the rest retrieved from reference TRBV19 and TRBJ2-1, is DGGITQSPKYLFRKEGQNVTLSCEQNLNHDAMYWYRQDPGQGLRLIYYSQIVNDFQKGDIAEGYSVSREKKESFPLTVTSAQKNPTAFYLCASSPRGGQTYNEQFFGPGTRLTVL.